Sequencing of this T cell receptor (beta chain) was carried out in a study of blood T cell repertoires in COVID-19. Across the whole study: Some COVID-19 samples were acute and others convalescent; all came from the United States, Italy and Spain. Sources were T cells, B-cell-depleted T cells, or PBMCs; the material itself was cDNA or gDNA.

Authors' methods: Researchers report that nucleated cell counts were estimated from reference gene primer amplification. Profiling relied on immunoSEQ multiplex PCR, and the TCRdb table lists in-frame clones only, not all of them. V, J and clone size reflect that table, while D and trimming were determined from the DNA. The sample holds some 180,000 clones; more than 80% are singletons and the top ten take under 9.5%. This CDR3 spans 13 amino acids. Germline lookup yields CDR1 MDHEN and CDR2 SYDVKM. V was cut by 2 bases and J by 10 bases, with 12 bases left in between. The chain combines TRBV28 with TRBJ1-3; no reliable D call. The clonotype comes from a woman aged 55-69 years with acute or convalescent COVID-19. The sequenced sample was peripheral blood. The DNA for the CDR3 is TGTGCCAGCAGTTTAGGAGCTGCGAGAACCATATATTTT. Translation: CASSLGAARTIYF.